The next 5 T cell receptor beta chains were all read from a single sample in a study of blood T cells in healthy people across ages. A second PCR, run for roughly 6 to 11 cycles, used a sample-barcoded 5' primer plus a J-beta primer mix. In TCRdb, the 5' RACE reads were re-called with MiXCR into one record per CDR3 protein. The table records 1.5 million to 2 million distinct CDR3 sequences, about 30% of them present only once. The specimen sequenced was blood. The receptors stem from a woman under 40 in good health.

The chain couples TRBV3-1 to TRBJ2-4, with a tentative D call TRBD1 (6 bases). Trimming pared 5 bases from V and 1 base from J, leaving 12 bases between. CDR1 LGHDT and CDR2 YNNKEL come from the germline V gene (reference sequence). This CDR3 has 15 amino acids. This CDR3 is CASSVTGAAKNIQYF. CDR3 nucleotides: TGTGCCAGCAGCGTGACAGGAGCTGCCAAAAACATTCAGTACTTC.

This chain connects TRBV5-1 to TRBJ2-1; TRBD1 might be the D (6 bases). Germline V gene data show CDR1 as SGHRS and CDR2 as YFSETQ. The ends were cut back, 0 bases at V and 8 bases at J, with 18 bases in the middle. The CDR3 has 16 amino acids. The CDR3 sequence: CASSLAGDTYVDEQFF. The CDR3 DNA reads as TGCGCCAGCAGCTTGGCTGGGGACACCTACGTGGATGAGCAGTTCTTC.

Note on this clonotype: The junction departs from the called germline gene at one end, perhaps through a read error. This rearrangement joins TRBV12-3 or TRBV12-4 to TRBJ2-6; tentatively, D is TRBD1 (5 bases). This CDR3 contains 15 residues. The CDR3 coding sequence is TGTGCCAGCAGTTTAAGATTTACTGGGGCCAACGTCCGGACTTTC. This gives the protein CASSLRFTGANVRTF.

The gene calls are TRBV2 and TRBJ2-1; D possibly uses TRBD1 or TRBD2 (5 bases each). CDR1 SNHLY and CDR2 FYNNEI come from the germline V gene. This CDR3 contains 14 residues. V was pared by 6 bases and J by 9 bases, with 18 bases between. The CDR3 reads CASRRAVRVGEQFF. The CDR3 nucleotides read TGTGCCAGCAGGAGGGCGGTCAGGGTCGGTGAGCAGTTCTTC.

Turning to this clonotype: The CDR3 does not close with the conserved phenylalanine or tryptophan, likely indicating a read error. The CDR3 protein is CASSQGLAGVEQYC. The DNA for the CDR3 is TGTGCCAGCAGTCAGGGACTAGCGGGGGTCGAGCAGTACTGC. The chain couples TRBV28 to TRBJ2-7; 14 bases are a match to TRBD2. The germline V gene encodes CDR1 MDHEN and CDR2 SYDVKM. V trimming: 5 bases; J trimming: 6 bases; junction bases outside the gene matches: 3. The CDR3 spans 14 residues.